This T cell receptor beta chain derives from a study of early stage breast cancer tumors. Study-wide results and caveats: Comparing each tissue with blood distinguished tumor from normal in 14 of 16 patients.

TCRdb's table, derived via immunoSEQ multiplex PCR, lists solely in-frame clones and lacks some. The table has more than 65,000 clones, 75% to 90% seen once; the top ten hold approximately 4.5%. In this sample, this clone turned up once. The antigen remains unidentified. Input material: blood. This clonotype originated in a person in their 40s with breast cancer.

CDR3 in amino acids: CASRTGHPSGNTIYF. The CDR3 bases are TGTGCCAGCAGGACCGGACACCCCTCTGGAAACACCATATATTTT. V and J are TRBV28 and TRBJ1-3, with a tentative D call TRBD1 (5 bases). CDR3 length: 15 residues. The germline V and J ends were trimmed by 6 bases and 0 bases, with 12 bases remaining between them. Germline CDR1 MDHEN, CDR2 SYDVKM.